These T cell receptor beta chains were read from a single sample in a study of long-term antiretroviral therapy in people with HIV. Clones were read by immunoSEQ multiplex PCR, and TCRdb kept only the in-frame ones, dropping some. The table shows some 45,000 clones, with around nine tenths occurring only once. The sample here was unsorted PBMCs, taken 0.1 years before starting antiretroviral therapy. The receptors were gathered from a woman in her forties or fifties with HIV. Both conserved end residues are part of each CDR3. D genes are given only for firm matches. The size entry is marked missing in some rows and otherwise reads once, few, many or a size class.

NA | NA | TRBJ1-4 | TRBV19 | TGTGCCAGTAGTATAGGCGAAACGCGGGGAAAACTGTTTTTT | CASSIGETRGKLFF
NA | NA | TRBJ1-1 | TRBV15 | TGTGCCACCAGTTATGGACGGGGAGGTATTGAAGCTTTCTTT | CATSYGRGGIEAFF
NA | NA | TRBJ1-1 | TRBV9 | TGTGCCAGCGCCGGAAGTGCCCCAACTGAAGCTTTCTTT | CASAGSAPTEAFF
NA | NA | TRBJ2-7 | TRBV29-1 | TGCAGCGTTAAAGGCAGGCTAACCTACGAGCAGTACTTC | CSVKGRLTYEQYF
TRBD2 | NA | TRBJ2-4 | TRBV15 | TGTGCCACCAGCAGTGATAGCGGGGGGGCTAACATTCAGTACTTC | CATSSDSGGANIQYF
TRBD2 | NA | TRBJ2-3 | TRBV4-2 | TGTGCCAGCAGCCTCCCTAGCGGGCCCACAGATACGCAGTATTTT | CASSLPSGPTDTQYF
TRBD1 | NA | TRBJ1-2 | TRBV5-6 | TGTGCCAGCAGCCCTGGACAGGGACGAGGGTATGGCTACACCTTC | CASSPGQGRGYGYTF
TRBD2 | NA | TRBJ2-3 | TRBV5-1 | TGCGCCAGCAGCTCGGGACTAGCGGGGGGCACAGATACGCAGTATTTT | CASSSGLAGGTDTQYF
NA | NA | TRBJ2-7 | TRBV30 | TGTGCCTGTAACCCCTCGGGGCAATGGGGTGGGCAGTACTTC | CACNPSGQWGGQYF
NA | NA | TRBJ1-1 | TRBV7-3 | TGTGCCAGCAGCTCTAGCCCAGGGGCTCGGACTGAAGCTTTCTTT | CASSSSPGARTEAFF
NA | once | TRBJ2-2 | TRBV9 | TGTGCCAGCAGCGTAGGGCTAAACGAACAAACCGGGGAGCTGTTTTTT | CASSVGLNEQTGELFF
TRBD1 | NA | TRBJ1-6 | TRBV30 | TGTGCCTGGAGTTCTGGGGACAGGGGATCGGGTTCACCCCTCCACTTT | CAWSSGDRGSGSPLHF
NA | once | TRBJ1-2 | TRBV6-5 | TGTGCCAGCAGTTCGGAAAGGGTCGGAGTCCATGGCTACACCTTC | CASSSERVGVHGYTF
NA | NA | TRBJ1-1 | TRBV7-3 | TGTGCCACCCCGAAGCTCGGGAGTGGGGACACTGAAGCTTTCTTT | CATPKLGSGDTEAFF
NA | NA | TRBJ1-4 | TRBV2 | TGTGCCAGCAGTGATCTCGCTTTGGGGCAGGCGCCTAATGAAAAACTGTTTTTT | CASSDLALGQAPNEKLFF
NA | NA | TRBJ1-6 | TRBV19 | TGTGCCAGTAGTATCATTTCAGGGGCGTATAATTCACCCCTCCACTTT | CASSIISGAYNSPLHF
TRBD2 | NA | TRBJ2-2 | TRBV6-5 | TGTGCCAGCAGGGGGGGACTAGTGAACACCGGGGAGCTGTTTTTT | CASRGGLVNTGELFF
NA | NA | TRBJ2-2 | TRBV27 | TGTGCCAGCAGTTACGGGGGGAACACCGGGGAGCTGTTTTTT | CASSYGGNTGELFF
NA | NA | TRBJ1-1 | TRBV27 | TGTGCCAGCAGTTTAACCAGGGTAGACACTGAAGCTTTCTTT | CASSLTRVDTEAFF
NA | few | TRBJ1-2 | TRBV5-4 | TGTGCCAGCAGCTTGTACGGAGCTAACTATGGCTACACCTTC | CASSLYGANYGYTF
NA | NA | TRBJ2-2 | TRBV11-3 | TGTGCCAGCACCCCCCATTACCCGCAGGGAAACACCGGGGAGCTGTTTTTT | CASTPHYPQGNTGELFF
TRBD2 | NA | TRBJ2-3 | TRBV15 | TGTGCCACCAGCGCCCTAACTAGCGGGAGCACAGATACGCAGTATTTT | CATSALTSGSTDTQYF
TRBD1 | NA | TRBJ2-1 | TRBV7-3 | TGTGCCAGCAGCTCTGGACAGGGGGCCTACAATGAGCAGTTCTTC | CASSSGQGAYNEQFF
NA | NA | TRBJ1-2 | TRBV6-1 | TGTGCCAGCATTAGGACAGCCCCGGCGGTCGATGGCTACACCTTC | CASIRTAPAVDGYTF
NA | NA | TRBJ1-4 | TRBV19 | TGTGCCAGTAGTACGACCAGGGGATCTAATGAAAAACTGTTTTTT | CASSTTRGSNEKLFF
NA | few | TRBJ1-1 | TRBV23-1 | TGCGCCAGCAGTCAGGGGAGAATCACTGAAGCTTTCTTT | CASSQGRITEAFF
NA | NA | TRBJ2-1 | TRBV7-9 | TGTGCCAGCAGCTTATACGACAATGAGCAGTTCTTC | CASSLYDNEQFF
TRBD1 | NA | TRBJ2-5 | TRBV30 | TGTGCCTGGAGTGACAGGGGTCAGACCCAGTACTTC | CAWSDRGQTQYF
TRBD1 | NA | TRBJ1-1 | TRBV5-6 | TGTGCCAGCAGCTTGGGACAGGGATACATGAACACTGAAGCTTTCTTT | CASSLGQGYMNTEAFF
NA | NA | TRBJ2-4 | TRBV2 | TGTGCCAGCAGTGAGCCAGGACACCCGGGAGACATTCAGTACTTC | CASSEPGHPGDIQYF
NA | NA | TRBJ1-2 | TRBV6-5 | TGTGCCAGCAGCCTTTTTTCAGGGTCCCATGGCTACACCTTC | CASSLFSGSHGYTF
TRBD1 | NA | TRBJ1-2 | TRBV7-2 | TGTGCCAGCAGCCCCGGGACAGGGGCTTCGAGAAACACCTTC | CASSPGTGASRNTF
NA | few | TRBJ2-1 | TRBV11-2 | TGTGCCAGCAGCTTAGGGTACAATGAGCAGTTCTTC | CASSLGYNEQFF
TRBD2 | NA | TRBJ2-1 | TRBV2 | TGTGCCAGCAGTGGTGATACTAGCGGGGGCGTCGGCAATGAGCAGTTCTTC | CASSGDTSGGVGNEQFF
TRBD2 | NA | TRBJ2-5 | TRBV5-1 | TGCGCCAGCAGCTGGGGAGGGACGGTGAAGGCAGAGACCCAGTACTTC | CASSWGGTVKAETQYF
NA | once | TRBJ1-3 | TRBV4-1 | TGCGCCAGCAGTCCAATTTCCGGACAGAGGCCTGGAAACACCATATATTTT | CASSPISGQRPGNTIYF
NA | NA | TRBJ2-7 | TRBV11-2 | TGTGCCAGCAGCTTAGATTTCGGGATTAGTCCCTACGAGCAGTACTTC | CASSLDFGISPYEQYF
TRBD1 | NA | TRBJ2-7 | TRBV30 | TGTGCCTGGACACCGGGACAGGGTCCCTACGAGCAGTACTTC | CAWTPGQGPYEQYF
TRBD1 | NA | TRBJ1-3 | TRBV5-1 | TGCGCCAGCAGCTTGGATAAGGGGGCTTATGGAAACACCATATATTTT | CASSLDKGAYGNTIYF
TRBD2 | NA | TRBJ2-7 | TRBV10-3 | TGTGCCACCGCGGGGGTAAGGGGCTACGAGCAGTACTTC | CATAGVRGYEQYF
TRBD1 | once | TRBJ1-5 | TRBV18 | TGTGCCAGCTCACCCGACAGGGGCAATCAGCCCCAGCATTTT | CASSPDRGNQPQHF
NA | few | TRBJ1-5 | TRBV19 | TGTGCCAGTAGTATCGGGGGCCAGGGCCGCAATCAGCCCCAGCATTTT | CASSIGGQGRNQPQHF